These 17 T cell receptor beta chains were sequenced from one sample in a study of blood T cell repertoires in COVID-19. The assay was immunoSEQ multiplex PCR, and TCRdb's table has in-frame clones only and misses some. The sample has over 110,000 clones; roughly 84% are singletons. The sample comprised PBMCs or T cells enriched from blood (not recorded which). The receptors stem from a man over 45 in a cohort exposed to, infected with or recovered from COVID-19 (not recorded which).

The rearrangement joins TRBV12-3 or TRBV12-4 to TRBJ2-5, with TRBD2 identical over 7 bases. V shed 10 bases, J shed 4 bases, and the junction held 9 bases outside the gene matches. CDR3 size: 13 residues. The CDR3 coding sequence is TGTGCCACAAAGGTTTCGGGAGGAGAGACCCAGTACTTC. It codes for CATKVSGGETQYF.

This chain links TRBV7-2 with TRBJ2-3; 8 nucleotides agree with TRBD1. CDR1 is SGHTA and CDR2 is FQGNSA in the germline V gene. The CDR3 spans 17 residues. The J segment lost 2 bases and the V segment lost 2 bases, leaving 9 bases of the junction unmatched. The CDR3 DNA reads TGTGCCAGCAGCTTAAGCGAGGGGACAGGATTCACAGATACGCAGTATTTT. Encoded protein: CASSLSEGTGFTDTQYF.

J is TRBJ2-7 and V is TRBV6-5; the match to TRBD1 covers 8 bases. The CDR3 spans 14 residues. V lost 6 bases to trimming and J lost 3 bases; unmatched junction nucleotides: 7. Germline V gives CDR1 MNHEY, CDR2 SVGAGI. The CDR3 here is CASRETGDLYEQYF. DNA for the CDR3: TGTGCCAGCAGGGAGACAGGGGACCTCTACGAGCAGTACTTC.

This sequence joins TRBV7-3 and TRBJ2-1; a possible D gene is TRBD1 (6 bases). The CDR3 is 15 residues long. The germline V gene has CDR1 SGHTA and CDR2 FQGTGA. Trimming pared 4 bases from V and 9 bases from J, leaving 19 bases between. The CDR3 DNA reads as TGTGCCAGCAGCTCAACTCGAGGGGGTTGGGGTGAGCAGTTCTTC. Its protein is CASSSTRGGWGEQFF.

This clone has only a few counts. The V call is TRBV25-1, the J call TRBJ2-1, with a tentative D call TRBD2 (6 bases). From germline, CDR1 is MGHDK and CDR2 SYGVNS. The CDR3 consists of 13 residues. With 10 bases removed from V and 5 bases from J, the gap between germline ends came to 15 bases. This chain's CDR3 is CAISGVGNNEQFF. Written as DNA, the CDR3 is TGTGCCATCTCGGGAGTCGGTAACAATGAGCAGTTCTTC.

This chain joins TRBV7-2 and TRBJ2-5, with TRBD1 matching over 9 bases. CDR1 and CDR2 from the germline V gene are SGHTA and FQGNSA. The CDR3 is made up of 15 amino acids. The junction had 7 bases not matched to a gene; V was cut back by 4 bases and J by 4 bases. CDR3 sequence reads: CASSSGTGFLETQYF. CDR3 nucleotide sequence: TGTGCCAGCAGCTCCGGGACAGGGTTTTTAGAGACCCAGTACTTC.

The chain combines TRBV29-1 with TRBJ2-7, with D possibly being TRBD1 (5 bases). The V and J ends lost 6 bases and 7 bases respectively, with 16 bases between them. The CDR3 covers 12 residues. Germline CDR1 is SQVTM and CDR2 is ANQGSEA. Written as DNA, the CDR3 is TGCAGCGTCCGCAATATGGGGCTAGAGCAGTACTTC. Protein product: CSVRNMGLEQYF.

The chain carries TRBV9 and TRBJ1-2; D remains ambiguous. CDR3 length: 12 amino acids. Germline CDR1 is SGDLS and CDR2 is YYNGEE. Trimming shortened V by 5 bases and J by 7 bases, and 12 bases separated the two germline ends. The CDR3 reads CASRPPVVGYTF. DNA of the CDR3: TGTGCCAGCAGACCACCGGTCGTTGGCTACACCTTC.

This chain uses TRBV20-1 with TRBJ1-1, with D maybe TRBD1 (6 bases). V was cut by 3 bases and J by 9 bases, with 11 bases left in between. The CDR3 runs to 11 residues. Germline assignment: CDR1 DFQATT and CDR2 SNEGSKA (reference sequence). The CDR3 bases are TGCAGTGCTAGTGATGGACAGCAAGCTTTCTTT. Translating gives CSASDGQQAFF.

This chain links TRBV9 with TRBJ2-1, with TRBD2 matching over 10 bases. This CDR3 region has 15 residues. The ends lost 3 bases at V and 9 bases at J; junction bases unmatched: 9. Germline V gene lookup returns CDR1 SGDLS and CDR2 YYNGEE. Written as DNA, the CDR3 is TGTGCCAGCAGCGCAAATCTAGCGGGAGCCGGTGAGCAGTTCTTC. Its protein product is CASSANLAGAGEQFF.

This clone has a single count. V is TRBV4-1 and J is TRBJ2-5, with 8 nucleotides matching TRBD1. The ends lost 4 bases at V and 5 bases at J; junction bases unmatched: 15. Germline CDR1 and CDR2: MGHRA and YSYEKL. The CDR3 totals 17 residues. The CDR3 DNA sequence: TGCGCCAGCAGCCCTAGTTTCACAGGGGGAGTGCTCGAGACCCAGTACTTC. Amino acids: CASSPSFTGGVLETQYF.

The V gene is TRBV3-1 (or the pseudogene TRBV3-2), the J gene TRBJ1-2; maybe TRBD1 (6 bases). This CDR3 spans 15 amino acids. The V and J ends lost 0 bases and 7 bases respectively, with 15 bases between them. Germline loops: CDR1 LGHDT, CDR2 YNNKEL (reference sequence). The CDR3 region is CASSQETDRSGGYTF. For the CDR3, the DNA is TGTGCCAGCAGCCAAGAGACAGACAGGTCTGGTGGCTACACCTTC.

This clone appeared a few times. The sample contains more than one DNA sequence encoding this CDR3. This chain connects TRBV5-8 to TRBJ1-3; possible D gene TRBD1, 6 bases. From germline, CDR1 is SGHTS and CDR2 YDEGEE. The CDR3 contains 15 residues. Trimming pared 2 bases from V and 0 bases from J, leaving 9 bases between. The CDR3 loop is CASSLQGFSGNTIYF. CDR3 DNA: TGTGCCAGCAGCTTACAGGGATTCTCTGGAAACACCATATATTTT. The whole variable domain, filled in from reference TRBV5-8 and TRBJ1-3, reads EAGVTQSPTHLIKTRGQQATLRCSPISGHTSVYWYQQALGLGLQFLLWYDEGEERNRGNFPPRFSGRQFPNYSSELNVNALELEDSALYLCASSLQGFSGNTIYFGEGSWLTVV.

The chain links TRBV7-9 to TRBJ2-7; D might be TRBD1 (7 bases). CDR3 length: 13 amino acids. Trimming took off 4 bases at V and 10 bases at J, with 17 bases between the two ends. Germline V gene lookup returns CDR1 SEHNR and CDR2 FQNEAQ (reference sequence). CDR3: CASSSGGQFSQYF. Here the CDR3 DNA reads TGTGCCAGCAGCTCCGGGGGACAGTTTTCCCAGTACTTC.

The CDR3 sequence is CSVEAAGELRGEQFF. The CDR3 DNA reads TGCAGCGTTGAGGCGGCAGGGGAGCTTCGTGGTGAGCAGTTCTTC. The chain employs TRBV29-1 and TRBJ2-1, with D possibly TRBD1 on 6 matching bases. With 3 bases removed from V and 9 bases from J, the gap between germline ends came to 21 bases. The CDR3 consists of 15 residues. Germline V gene lookup returns CDR1 SQVTM and CDR2 ANQGSEA.

This chain uses TRBV11-3 with TRBJ2-7; D perhaps matches TRBD2 (5 bases). Germline CDR1 SGHNT, CDR2 YENEEA. Deletions cut 10 bases from V and 3 bases from J, with 16 bases between. CDR3 length equals 13 residues. DNA for the CDR3: TGTGCCATCCCGGGGTGGTATATCTACGAGCAGTACTTC. It encodes CAIPGWYIYEQYF.

The chain employs TRBV3-1 (or the pseudogene TRBV3-2) and TRBJ1-1; D perhaps matches TRBD1 (5 bases). CDR3 size: 14 residues. The V end was cut by 4 bases, the J end by 1 base, with 10 bases between. Looked up from germline, CDR1 is LGHDT and CDR2 is YNNKEL (reference sequence). In DNA, the CDR3 is TGTGCCAGCAGCCGAAGCGGGGGGAACACTGAAGCTTTCTTT. The encoded protein is CASSRSGGNTEAFF.